This TCR beta chain emerged from a study of cytomegalovirus exposure and HLA in healthy donors. Findings and caveats of the study: In a later analysis, TCR beta V- and J-gene trimming showed a link to a missense DCLRE1C variant.

V gave up 4 bases and J gave up 7 bases, with 20 bases separating them. CDR1 is LGHNA, CDR2 YNFKEQ, per germline. CDR3 length: 16 amino acids. On this clone itself: Its antigen remains unknown.

In the PCR, 60 Vbeta and 13 Jbeta primers were used. Produced via immunoSEQ multiplex PCR; TCRdb's table is partial and in-frame only. The sample lists approximately 150,000 clones; 64% were seen once. Sequencing was done on a sample of PBMCs. This chain uses TRBV4-2 with TRBJ1-5; D unclear. The sequence was obtained from a woman in her 30s in good health and CMV-seropositive. CDR3 amino acids: CASSPISAEGEQPQHF. DNA of the CDR3: TGTGCCAGCAGCCCTATTAGCGCCGAGGGCGAACAGCCCCAGCATTTT.